This is a list of T cell receptor beta chains from one sample in a study of early T cells in non-severe SARS-CoV-2 infection. TCRdb re-analysed the 5' RACE reads in MiXCR, keeping a single row per CDR3 protein. Of tens of thousands of distinct CDR3 sequences in the sample, around 15% were seen once. The sample comprised whole blood. The receptors come from an adult who was a healthcare worker with PCR-confirmed SARS-CoV-2 infection or an uninfected control (not recorded which). Each CDR3 is given without its conserved first and last residue.

v_call | cdr3_aa
TRBV20-1 | SAPVSAMGLGGYT
TRBV12-3/TRBV12-4 | ASRSTGAPGNTIY
TRBV10-3 | AISIGQFNQPQH
TRBV6-5 | ASSYQGALNEKLF
TRBV6-1 | ASSEWGHQNTEAF
TRBV25-1 | ASSVSGGTYEQY
TRBV10-3 | ATSPGQGIVAEQY
TRBV5-1 | ASSLFARRGYEQY
TRBV7-2 | ASCLARNYNEQF
TRBV5-1 | ASSFDGTEYNEQF
TRBV4-1 | ASSQANLVSAGELF
TRBV29-1 | SVEGQQNEKLF
TRBV7-2 | ASSLMRVGTEAF
TRBV6-6 | ASSYTRGGLSHEQF
TRBV29-1 | SGETYTAEAF
TRBV7-7 | ASSLGTGTYNEQF
TRBV29-1 | SVETVDMSYT
TRBV6-2/TRBV6-3 | ASSYSGRFNEQF
TRBV29-1 | SAQGRGPYNEQF
TRBV7-9 | ASSWTAATNEKLF
TRBV6-2/TRBV6-3 | ASSEPPGLLWTQY
TRBV10-3 | AISDTLDPVGLADAYSNTQY
TRBV18 | ASSPPRTERPNYGYT
TRBV20-1 | SASETTRGWRTEAF
TRBV20-1 | SASSGGTYEQY
TRBV7-9 | ASSAGTAQETQY
TRBV25-1 | ATDLEETQY
TRBV28 | ASRSSMHGNTIY
TRBV5-1 | ASSWGQEQANYGYT
TRBV28 | ASSVGLLETQY
TRBV7-9 | ASSFALQPGHYEQY
TRBV7-2 | ASSPRLAGMTDTQY
TRBV3-1 | ASSQVTGASYGYT
TRBV2 | ASSGSRTTYNEQF
TRBV6-5 | ASSRQGSQPQH
TRBV7-8 | ASILRRGLAVYNEQF
TRBV7-9 | ASKDWQDYNEQF
TRBV12-3/TRBV12-4 | ASSLGLNTEAF
TRBV12-3/TRBV12-4 | ASSFRGRTDTQY
TRBV5-1 | ASSGPTGDEQY
TRBV7-9 | ASSPSAGRYYNEQF
TRBV6-4 | ASSESGGDTGELF
TRBV5-8 | ASSLALDAFLDEQF
TRBV7-7 | ASSFSGSDTQY
TRBV7-9 | ASSLDDRFQETQY
TRBV27 | ASSFSAINYGYT
TRBV14 | ASSQNSNSPLH
TRBV3-1 | ASSRISGDLTQY
TRBV20-1 | SAGTPGYGYT
TRBV6-5 | ASSYSGGVGTNEKLF